One sample yielded the 19 T cell receptor beta chains listed below, sequenced in a study of beta chain features in type 1 diabetes. Isolated RNA was reverse transcribed in full, so expressed TCRB transcripts were sequenced. Using immunoSEQ multiplex PCR, the repertoire was profiled, and TCRdb retains in-frame clones only, with some absent. The sample holds around 300,000 clones; roughly 11% are singletons and the top ten take 0.015%. Sequenced input: naive CD4+ T cells from blood. Receptors originate from a woman in her twenties or thirties in good health.

In nucleotides, the CDR3 is TGTGCCTGGAGCCTGGGACTAGCGGGAGGGCCGGATACGCAGTATTTT. Its translation: CAWSLGLAGGPDTQYF. The rearrangement uses TRBV30 and TRBJ2-3, with 16 bases fitting TRBD2. The CDR3 contains 16 residues. V was clipped by 3 bases and J by 6 bases; unmatched bases: 6. Germline loops: CDR1 GTSNPN, CDR2 SVGIG (reference sequence). Using reference TRBV30 and TRBJ2-3 for the parts outside the CDR3, the full variable domain is SQTIHQWPATLVQPVGSPLSLECTVEGTSNPNLYWYRQAAGRGLQLLFYSVGIGQISSEVPQNLSASRPQDRQFILSSKKLLLSDSGFYLCAWSLGLAGGPDTQYFGPGTRLTVL.

The rearrangement links TRBV19 to TRBJ2-1, with TRBD2 matching over 13 bases. The germline V gene encodes CDR1 LNHDA and CDR2 SQIVND (reference sequence). Germline trimming cut 4 bases from V and 0 bases from J; bases unmatched to any gene: 3. This CDR3 has 17 residues. CDR3 DNA: TGTGCCAGTAGTACCCGGACTAGCGGGAGCTCCTACAATGAGCAGTTCTTC. Protein sequence: CASSTRTSGSSYNEQFF.

In this sample, this clone turned up a few times. This chain's CDR3 is CASSQDERETQYF. The CDR3 DNA is TGTGCCAGCAGCCAAGATGAACGGGAGACCCAGTACTTC. The rearrangement joins TRBV14 to TRBJ2-5; unclear D gene. Trimming removed 0 bases at V and 5 bases at J, with 7 bases between. CDR1 is SGHDN, CDR2 FVKESK, per germline. This CDR3 spans 13 amino acids.

The rearrangement joins TRBV18 to TRBJ2-5, with 14 nucleotides matching TRBD2. Trimming took 6 bases from V and 1 from J; bases not matched to a gene: 1. There are 15 residues in the CDR3. The V gene's germline CDR1 is KGHSH and CDR2 LQKENI. The CDR3 protein is CASSGLAGGQETQYF. The CDR3 DNA reads as TGTGCCAGCTCCGGACTAGCGGGAGGCCAAGAGACCCAGTACTTC. The entire variable domain, with the rest obtained from reference TRBV18 and TRBJ2-5, is as follows: NAGVMQNPRHLVRRRGQEARLRCSPMKGHSHVYWYRQLPEEGLKFMVYLQKENIIDESGMPKERFSAEFPKEGPSILRIQQVVRGDSAAYFCASSGLAGGQETQYFGPGTRLLVL.

This clone has at least ten counts. J is TRBJ2-7 and V is TRBV29-1; D may be TRBD2 (5 bases). In germline, CDR1 is SQVTM, CDR2 ANQGSEA. This CDR3 has 13 amino acids. Trimming stripped 5 bases from V and 3 bases from J, with 14 bases between. CDR3 region: CSVLPNGDYEQYF. The CDR3, as DNA: TGCAGCGTTCTCCCCAACGGGGACTACGAGCAGTACTTC.

In this sample, this clone turned up a few times. The rearrangement uses TRBV18 and TRBJ1-1; D is perhaps TRBD1 (6 bases). The CDR3 contains 16 residues. Trimming shortened V by 1 base and J by 3 bases, and 15 bases separated the two germline ends. The V gene's germline CDR1 is KGHSH and CDR2 LQKENI. CDR3 coding DNA: TGTGCCAGCTCACCACGGCGGGGGGGCTGGGACACTGAAGCTTTCTTT. Amino acid sequence: CASSPRRGGWDTEAFF.

In its sample, this clone was seen a few times. This chain links TRBV4-3 with TRBJ2-3; D possibly corresponds to TRBD2 (6 bases). This CDR3 is built from 17 residues. Trimming pared 3 bases from V and 1 base from J, leaving 17 bases between. Germline lookup yields CDR1 LGHNA and CDR2 YSLEER. CDR3 residues: CASSQPAAPSGTDTQYF. The CDR3 region has the DNA TGCGCCAGCAGCCAGCCAGCCGCGCCTAGCGGCACAGATACGCAGTATTTT.

The rearrangement links TRBV6-5 to TRBJ1-1; 8 bases map to TRBD1. The CDR3 is made up of 15 amino acids. Unmatched junction bases numbered 4, after V lost 0 bases and J lost 4 bases. Per germline, CDR1 MNHEY and CDR2 SVGAGI. The CDR3 region has the DNA TGTGCCAGCAGTTACTCTCAGGGGGCGCGCACTGAAGCTTTCTTT. Residues: CASSYSQGARTEAFF.

Written as DNA, the CDR3 is TGTGCCAGCAGCTTAAGCGGGAACACAGATACGCAGTATTTT. Translated: CASSLSGNTDTQYF. The chain carries TRBV7-9 and TRBJ2-3, with 7 positions matching TRBD2. Looked up from germline, CDR1 is SEHNR and CDR2 is FQNEAQ (reference sequence). This CDR3 has 14 residues. Trimming took 2 bases from V and 2 from J; bases not matched to a gene: 1.

V usage is TRBV7-3 and J usage is TRBJ2-1, with D maybe TRBD2 (5 bases). V dropped 5 bases and J dropped 8 bases, with 10 bases sitting between them. CDR1 and CDR2 from the germline V gene are SGHTA and FQGTGA. The CDR3 totals 12 residues. The CDR3 DNA follows: TGTGCCAGCAGCCCCAGCGGAGATGAGCAGTTCTTC. The encoded protein is CASSPSGDEQFF.

The rearrangement joins TRBV7-9 to TRBJ2-7; D possibly corresponds to TRBD2 (5 bases). Trimming stripped 1 base from V and 6 bases from J, with 16 bases between. The CDR3 length is 15 residues. CDR1 is SEHNR and CDR2 is FQNEAQ in the germline V gene (reference sequence). The CDR3 region has the DNA TGTGCCAGCAGCTTAGAAGGACTCCCGCGCGGCGAGCAGTACTTC. Protein sequence: CASSLEGLPRGEQYF.

This clone was seen a handful of times. The chain is built from TRBV7-3 and TRBJ2-2, with D perhaps matching TRBD1 (6 bases). The CDR3 totals 17 residues. The ends were cut back, 2 bases at V and 7 bases at J, with 20 bases in the middle. The germline V gene has CDR1 SGHTA and CDR2 FQGTGA. CDR3 protein: CASSLGPAAIGGGELFF. DNA of the CDR3: TGTGCCAGCAGCTTAGGACCGGCGGCAATAGGGGGCGGGGAGCTGTTTTTT. The full variable domain, its missing parts supplied by reference TRBV7-3 and TRBJ2-2, is GAGVSQTPSNKVTEKGKYVELRCDPISGHTALYWYRQSLGQGPEFLIYFQGTGAADDSGLPNDRFFAVRPEGSVSTLKIQRTERGDSAVYLCASSLGPAAIGGGELFFGEGSRLTVL.

This clone has more than one count but fewer than ten. J is TRBJ2-5 and V is TRBV6-1; 9 bases agree with TRBD1. Germline V gives CDR1 MNHNS, CDR2 SASEGT. V shed 3 bases, J shed 6 bases, and the junction held 11 bases outside the gene matches. The CDR3 has 16 residues. The chain's CDR3 is CASSDLIVGTGKTQYF. Here the CDR3 DNA reads TGTGCCAGCAGTGATCTAATTGTTGGGACAGGGAAGACCCAGTACTTC.

This clone was found a few times. This chain connects TRBV4-2 to TRBJ2-5, with D possibly matching TRBD1 (6 bases). The germline CDR1 and CDR2 sequences are LGHNA and YNFKEQ. Deletions cut 1 base from V and 4 bases from J, with 16 bases between. The CDR3 length is 16 residues. DNA for the CDR3: TGTGCCAGCAGCCAAGGAAGGACAGACCAAACAGAGACCCAGTACTTC. Translating it yields CASSQGRTDQTETQYF.

CDR3: CASSQAGASNTGELFF. As DNA, the CDR3 is TGTGCCAGCAGCCAAGCTGGGGCCTCGAACACCGGGGAGCTGTTTTTT. This rearrangement joins TRBV4-2 to TRBJ2-2, with TRBD1 as a possible D gene (5 bases). The CDR3 has 16 residues. Germline V gene sequence: CDR1 LGHNA, CDR2 YNFKEQ. V was clipped by 1 base and J by 0 bases, with 9 bases between them.

This clone turned up a few times. V and J are TRBV28 and TRBJ1-4; D remains unclear. Germline V gives CDR1 MDHEN, CDR2 SYDVKM. V lost 2 bases and J 11 bases, leaving 6 bases between the germline ends. This CDR3 spans 11 amino acids. The CDR3 region is CASSLGRKLFF. CDR3 nucleotides: TGTGCCAGCAGTTTAGGGAGGAAACTGTTTTTT.

This clone appeared a few times. This chain links TRBV7-9 with TRBJ2-1; 8 positions match TRBD2. From germline, CDR1 is SEHNR and CDR2 FQNEAQ (reference sequence). The CDR3 has 15 residues. V shed 5 bases, J shed 2 bases, and the junction held 5 bases outside the gene matches. The CDR3 here is CASSRTSGAYNEQFF. In nucleotides, the CDR3 is TGTGCCAGCAGCCGAACTAGCGGCGCCTACAATGAGCAGTTCTTC. Full variable domain (remainder filled in from reference TRBV7-9 and TRBJ2-1): DTGVSQNPRHKITKRGQNVTFRCDPISEHNRLYWYRQTLGQGPEFLTYFQNEAQLEKSRLLSDRFSAERPKGSFSTLEIQRTEQGDSAMYLCASSRTSGAYNEQFFGPGTRLTVL.

The V call is TRBV11-2, the J call TRBJ2-3, with D perhaps TRBD2 (6 bases). Trimming cost V 5 bases and J 2 bases, with 23 bases left between them. Germline V gives CDR1 SGHAT, CDR2 FQNNGV. The CDR3 runs 18 residues. The DNA of the CDR3 is TGTGCCAGCAGCCCCCGGTACGGCGGGGAGAGAACCACAGATACGCAGTATTTT. Translating gives CASSPRYGGERTTDTQYF.

This clone turned up a few times. This chain uses TRBV10-3 with TRBJ1-1, with 11 positions matching TRBD1. V shed 3 bases and J 2 bases; nucleotides not matched to a gene: 14. Per the germline V gene, CDR1 is ENHRY and CDR2 is SYGVKD. The CDR3 is made up of 19 amino acids. The CDR3 reads CAISDFMGRTGGLNTEAFF. The CDR3 DNA follows: TGTGCCATCAGTGACTTTATGGGACGGACAGGGGGCTTAAACACTGAAGCTTTCTTT.